This T cell receptor (beta chain) was found in a study of cytomegalovirus exposure and HLA in healthy donors. PCR used 60 Vbeta primers and 13 Jbeta primers. The table came from immunoSEQ multiplex PCR; TCRdb's copy has only in-frame clones and leaves some out. This repertoire includes about 110,000 clones. The germline V gene encodes CDR1 SEHNR and CDR2 FQNEAQ (reference sequence). Trimming shortened V by 6 bases and J by 1 base, and 16 bases separated the two germline ends. This CDR3 spans 16 amino acids. The sequence was obtained from a man aged 40-50 years in good health and CMV-seropositive. The chain joins TRBV7-9 to TRBJ1-5; D is undetermined. Sequenced material: PBMCs. CDR3 sequence: CASSVGFPTSNQPQHF. CDR3 bases: TGTGCCAGCAGTGTCGGGTTTCCTACGAGCAATCAGCCCCAGCATTTT.